Below are 30 T cell receptor beta chains sequenced from a single sample in a study of blood T cell repertoires in COVID-19. Clones were read by immunoSEQ multiplex PCR, and TCRdb kept only the in-frame ones, dropping some. The sample has 250,000 to 300,000 clones; approximately 91% are singletons. The sequenced sample consisted of peripheral blood. The receptors here all came from a woman aged 30 to 39 with COVID-19, enrolled during active disease.

V is TRBV24-1 and J is TRBJ2-5; D may be TRBD2 (6 bases). Per germline, CDR1 KGHDR and CDR2 SFDVKD. The CDR3 consists of 13 residues. The V and J ends lost 6 bases and 0 bases respectively, with 7 bases between them. For the CDR3, the DNA is TGTGCCACCAGTCGGGGGTACCAAGAGACCCAGTACTTC. It yields the protein CATSRGYQETQYF.

This clone was observed a single time. The chain combines TRBV5-1 with TRBJ2-7; tentatively, D is TRBD2 (6 bases). V lost 0 bases, J lost 3 bases, and 16 bases lay in between. The CDR3 has 16 amino acids. Germline lookup yields CDR1 SGHRS and CDR2 YFSETQ. The CDR3 DNA follows: TGCGCCAGCAGCTTGGGGCCCGGACGGAGGGACTACGAGCAGTACTTC. This sequence encodes CASSLGPGRRDYEQYF.

For the CDR3, the DNA is TGCGCCAGCAGTGAATCGGGGGGTCTGGGCAATCAGCCCCAGCATTTT. The encoded protein is CASSESGGLGNQPQHF. The rearrangement joins TRBV10-2 to TRBJ1-5, with D maybe TRBD1 (5 bases). Trimming left V 3 bases short and J 2 bases short, with 14 bases between. This CDR3 spans 16 amino acids. Germline CDR1 reads WSHSY; CDR2 reads SAAADI.

The rearrangement uses TRBV5-1 and TRBJ2-6; perhaps TRBD2 as D (5 bases). The CDR3 is 19 amino acids. V lost 4 bases and J 0 bases, leaving 20 bases between the germline ends. Germline V gives CDR1 SGHRS, CDR2 YFSETQ. The CDR3 DNA is TGCGCCAGCAGCCCCCGGACTGCTCGACTAACCTCTGGGGCCAACGTCCTGACTTTC. Translating it yields CASSPRTARLTSGANVLTF.

The V gene is TRBV11-2, the J gene TRBJ2-5, with 7 bases matching TRBD1. The CDR3 loop spans 14 amino acids. V gave up 5 bases and J gave up 7 bases; unmatched junction bases: 10. Per germline, CDR1 SGHAT and CDR2 FQNNGV. In nucleotides, the CDR3 is TGTGCCAGCAGCCTCGGGACAGTCGAACTGACCCAGTACTTC. Its protein is CASSLGTVELTQYF.

V is TRBV6-6 and J is TRBJ1-4; D gene ambiguous. V shed 6 bases and J shed 11 bases, with 13 bases lying between them. Germline V gene sequence: CDR1 MNHNY, CDR2 SVGAGI (reference sequence). The CDR3 extends over 12 amino acids. CDR3 amino acids: CASRLSTGKLFF. In DNA form, the CDR3 reads TGTGCCAGCAGGCTATCGACTGGGAAACTGTTTTTT.

The rearrangement links TRBV2 to TRBJ2-5; 8 bases map to TRBD2. This CDR3 contains 13 residues. With V trimmed by 9 bases and J by 5 bases, 8 bases remained unmatched. Germline V lookup: CDR1 SNHLY, CDR2 FYNNEI. CDR3 sequence (DNA): TGTGCCAGTGCTCGGGAGGGCCGGGAGACCCAGTACTTC. It is translated as CASAREGRETQYF.

V and J are TRBV9 and TRBJ2-3; a possible D gene is TRBD1 (6 bases). The CDR3 contains 15 residues. The ends were cut back, 2 bases at V and 0 bases at J, with 10 bases in the middle. The germline gives CDR1 SGDLS, CDR2 YYNGEE. CDR3 amino acids: CASSVGGPSTDTQYF. The DNA for the CDR3 is TGTGCCAGCAGCGTTGGGGGCCCAAGCACAGATACGCAGTATTTT. Variable domain in full (rest from reference TRBV9 and TRBJ2-3): DSGVTQTPKHLITATGQRVTLRCSPRSGDLSVYWYQQSLDQGLQFLIQYYNGEERAKGNILERFSAQQFPDLHSELNLSSLELGDSALYFCASSVGGPSTDTQYFGPGTRLTVL.

The J gene is TRBJ2-7, the V gene TRBV5-6; D is uncertain. The V end was cut by 0 bases, the J end by 7 bases, with 11 bases between. This CDR3 is built from 13 residues. Per germline, CDR1 SGHDT and CDR2 YYEEEE. The CDR3 nucleotides read TGTGCCAGCAGCTTGGACACCGCCGGGGAGCAGTACTTC. It translates to CASSLDTAGEQYF.

The chain employs TRBV5-1 and TRBJ2-2; TRBD1 might be the D (6 bases). Trimming left V 4 bases short and J 4 bases short, with 14 bases between. Germline CDR1 and CDR2: SGHRS and YFSETQ. The CDR3 totals 15 residues. CDR3 sequence (DNA): TGCGCCAGCAGCCAGGGACATCATTTCACCGGGGAGCTGTTTTTT. This sequence encodes CASSQGHHFTGELFF.

The chain is built from TRBV28 and TRBJ2-7; the D gene is possibly TRBD1 (5 bases). This CDR3 is built from 14 residues. In germline, CDR1 is MDHEN, CDR2 SYDVKM. Trimming shortened V by 5 bases and J by 0 bases, and 11 bases separated the two germline ends. The CDR3 DNA reads as TGTGCCAGCAGTGCACGGACAAGCTCCTACGAGCAGTACTTC. Its protein is CASSARTSSYEQYF.

The chain employs TRBV14 and TRBJ1-2, with 7 bases aligning to TRBD1. J lost 8 bases, V lost 3 bases, and 3 bases had no gene match. The V gene's germline CDR1 is SGHDN and CDR2 FVKESK. This CDR3 region has 12 residues. This chain's CDR3 is CASSHLGGGYTF. The CDR3 nucleotides read TGTGCCAGCAGCCACCTAGGGGGCGGCTACACCTTC.

The V call is TRBV3-1 (or the pseudogene TRBV3-2), the J call TRBJ2-1; 9 bases map to TRBD2. After removal of 0 bases from V and 7 bases from J, the junction contained 7 bases not matched to a gene. Germline loops: CDR1 LGHDT, CDR2 YNNKEL (reference sequence). This CDR3 comprises 16 residues. The CDR3 loop is CASSQDLAGGRNEQFF. CDR3 nucleotide sequence: TGTGCCAGCAGCCAAGATTTGGCGGGAGGGCGGAATGAGCAGTTCTTC.

The chain has TRBV14 and TRBJ1-5, with D perhaps TRBD1 (6 bases). The CDR3 is 16 amino acids. V lost 0 bases and J lost 0, with 9 bases in between. Germline lookup yields CDR1 SGHDN and CDR2 FVKESK. This CDR3 is CASSQEGTPSNQPQHF. The CDR3 nucleotides are TGTGCCAGCAGCCAAGAAGGGACACCTAGCAATCAGCCCCAGCATTTT.

V and J are TRBV19 and TRBJ2-5; weak D call: TRBD1 (6 bases). Per the germline V gene, CDR1 is LNHDA and CDR2 is SQIVND (reference sequence). Deletions cut 6 bases from V and 3 bases from J, with 14 bases between. This CDR3 has 14 amino acids. CDR3 protein: CASSVSDSKETQYF. CDR3 nucleotides: TGTGCCAGTAGCGTGTCGGACAGTAAAGAGACCCAGTACTTC.

The chain couples TRBV18 to TRBJ2-7; D gene ambiguous. This CDR3 has 14 amino acids. CDR1 KGHSH and CDR2 LQKENI come from the germline V gene. With 0 bases removed from V and 7 bases from J, the gap between germline ends came to 13 bases. The CDR3 loop reads CASSPPTVLEEQYF. The CDR3 DNA reads TGTGCCAGCTCACCACCGACCGTCCTGGAGGAGCAGTACTTC.

This clone showed up just a few times. The chain employs TRBV28 and TRBJ2-1, with 8 bases lining up with TRBD2. Germline V gives CDR1 MDHEN, CDR2 SYDVKM. V shed 6 bases, J shed 2 bases, and the junction held 0 bases outside the gene matches. This CDR3 is built from 13 residues. CDR3 DNA sequence: TGTGCCAGCAGAGCGGGAGCCTACAATGAGCAGTTCTTC. Residues: CASRAGAYNEQFF.

The chain joins TRBV25-1 to TRBJ2-5; 9 bases match TRBD1. V lost 4 bases to trimming and J lost 0 bases; unmatched junction nucleotides: 6. CDR1 and CDR2 (germline): MGHDK, SYGVNS. This CDR3 is 16 amino acids long. The CDR3 loop reads CASSGLTGGDQETQYF. CDR3 DNA: TGTGCCAGCAGTGGGCTGACAGGGGGGGACCAAGAGACCCAGTACTTC.

The chain links TRBV30 to TRBJ2-7, with 10 positions matching TRBD1. CDR3 length: 13 amino acids. Germline lookup yields CDR1 GTSNPN and CDR2 SVGIG (reference sequence). The J segment lost 3 bases and the V segment lost 1 base, leaving 0 bases of the junction unmatched. CDR3 region: CAWSGTGGYEQYF. As DNA, the CDR3 is TGTGCCTGGAGTGGGACAGGGGGCTACGAGCAGTACTTC.

A note on this clone: Relative to the germline gene, one junction end is altered; a read error may explain this. V and J are TRBV7-7 and TRBJ2-5; a possible D gene is TRBD1 (6 bases). CDR3 length: 14 amino acids. Germline V gene lookup returns CDR1 SSHAT and CDR2 FNYEAQ (reference sequence). Here the CDR3 DNA reads TGTGCTAGCAGCCGTGGACAGTACCAAGAGACCCAGTACTTC. Amino acids: CASSRGQYQETQYF.

This chain uses TRBV11-2 with TRBJ2-7; TRBD1 aligns across 7 bases. V lost 5 bases and J lost 3; bases outside the gene matches: 10. The CDR3 has 15 residues. Germline CDR1 reads SGHAT; CDR2 reads FQNNGV. CDR3 in amino acids: CASSELDRVSYEQYF. CDR3 nucleotide sequence: TGTGCCAGCAGCGAACTCGACAGGGTAAGCTACGAGCAGTACTTC.

This clone was seen a few times. V is TRBV2 and J is TRBJ1-2, with 7 bases aligning to TRBD1. Germline V gene data show CDR1 as SNHLY and CDR2 as FYNNEI. V dropped 5 bases and J dropped 1; count of bases not matched to a gene: 7. The CDR3 length is 15 residues. CDR3 loop: CASSSRDSLNYGYTF. The CDR3 DNA is TGTGCCAGCAGTTCACGGGACAGCCTTAACTATGGCTACACCTTC.

V is TRBV4-1 and J is TRBJ1-2; tentatively, D is TRBD1 (5 bases). This CDR3 comprises 14 residues. The V end was cut by 3 bases, the J end by 4 bases, with 12 bases between. Per germline, CDR1 MGHRA and CDR2 YSYEKL. In DNA form, the CDR3 reads TGCGCCAGCAGCCAGCTTACAGGAAGCTATGGCTACACCTTC. Protein: CASSQLTGSYGYTF.

The chain carries TRBV6-2 or TRBV6-3 and TRBJ1-3, with D unresolved. The germline V gene encodes CDR1 MNHEY and CDR2 SVGEGT. The CDR3 has 14 amino acids. The V gene lost 5 bases and the J gene lost 0 bases, with 8 bases spanning the gap. Written as DNA, the CDR3 is TGTGCCAGCAGTCCCGTCAGCTCTGGAAACACCATATATTTT. Encoded protein: CASSPVSSGNTIYF.

The chain joins TRBV2 to TRBJ1-1; tentative D call: TRBD1 (5 bases). V dropped 6 bases and J dropped 4 bases, with 12 bases sitting between them. The CDR3 loop spans 13 amino acids. Germline V gives CDR1 SNHLY, CDR2 FYNNEI. The CDR3: CASRTGRATEAFF. As DNA, the CDR3 is TGTGCCAGCAGGACTGGCAGGGCCACTGAAGCTTTCTTT.

This clone was observed once. The chain recombines TRBV28 with TRBJ1-2; 9 bases are a match to TRBD1. Germline V gene sequence: CDR1 MDHEN, CDR2 SYDVKM. J was trimmed by 2 bases and V by 2 bases; bases with no gene match: 3. The CDR3 has 15 residues. CDR3 residues: CASSLVGTGNYGYTF. The CDR3 coding sequence is TGTGCCAGCAGTTTAGTCGGGACAGGGAACTATGGCTACACCTTC.

The V and J genes are TRBV6-5 and TRBJ1-2; tentatively, D is TRBD1 (5 bases). Germline V gene sequence: CDR1 MNHEY, CDR2 SVGAGI. CDR3 length: 14 amino acids. V was shortened by 7 bases and J by 2 bases, with 14 bases between the two germline ends. Written as DNA, the CDR3 is TGTGCCAGCACACGGGGGGTCGAGAACTATGGCTACACCTTC. This codes for CASTRGVENYGYTF.

The chain employs TRBV30 and TRBJ1-5; D is ambiguous. Germline V gene lookup returns CDR1 GTSNPN and CDR2 SVGIG (reference sequence). The length of the CDR3 is 12 residues. Trimming took off 3 bases at V and 4 bases at J, with 7 bases between the two ends. The CDR3 loop is CAWRSGNQPQHF. The CDR3 DNA sequence: TGTGCCTGGAGATCGGGGAATCAGCCCCAGCATTTT.

The V gene is TRBV25-1, the J gene TRBJ2-7, with TRBD1 matching 7 bases. Germline V gives CDR1 MGHDK, CDR2 SYGVNS. Trimming took 5 bases from V and 3 from J; bases not matched to a gene: 4. The CDR3 contains 13 residues. The CDR3 DNA is TGTGCCAGCAGTCGACAGGGAAGCTACGAGCAGTACTTC. Translation gives CASSRQGSYEQYF.

V usage is TRBV4-2 and J usage is TRBJ2-7; 10 nucleotides line up with TRBD2. The CDR3 is made up of 19 amino acids. The ends lost 4 bases at V and 2 bases at J; junction bases unmatched: 17. Germline loops: CDR1 LGHNA, CDR2 YNFKEQ. CDR3 sequence (DNA): TGTGCCAGCAGCCTGAAAGGGACTAGCGTCACTGCGGGCACCTACGAGCAGTACTTC. Protein sequence: CASSLKGTSVTAGTYEQYF.